These 18 T cell receptor beta chains came from one sample sequenced in a study of T cell responses to AZD1222 COVID-19 vaccine. Sequencing used immunoSEQ multiplex PCR; TCRdb keeps in-frame clones, though not all of them. This table holds tens of thousands of clones, roughly nine tenths found once. The specimen comprised peripheral blood, sampled on day 0 of AZD1222 vaccination. All receptors come from an adult in good health.

The chain employs TRBV10-3 and TRBJ1-3; 8 bases line up with TRBD1. CDR3 length: 17 amino acids. J was trimmed by 4 bases and V by 0 bases; bases with no gene match: 8. Germline loops: CDR1 ENHRY, CDR2 SYGVKD. The CDR3 spells CAISESPTGVGGNTIYF. CDR3 in DNA: TGTGCCATCAGTGAGTCGCCGACAGGGGTGGGAGGAAACACCATATATTTT.

The rearrangement links TRBV9 to TRBJ2-2; the D gene is possibly TRBD2 (5 bases). V lost 2 bases and J lost 0, with 11 bases in between. The CDR3 is 16 residues long. CDR1 SGDLS and CDR2 YYNGEE come from the germline V gene. CDR3 residues: CASSVGGQANTGELFF. The CDR3, as DNA: TGTGCCAGCAGCGTTGGCGGGCAGGCGAACACCGGGGAGCTGTTTTTT.

The V call is TRBV28, the J call TRBJ2-7, with 7 bases fitting TRBD1. Germline loops: CDR1 MDHEN, CDR2 SYDVKM. V gave up 3 bases and J gave up 2 bases; unmatched junction bases: 4. This CDR3 spans 14 amino acids. This chain's CDR3 is CASSLIQGTYEQYF. The DNA of the CDR3 is TGTGCCAGCAGTTTGATACAGGGGACCTACGAGCAGTACTTC. Looking up the rest from reference TRBV28 and TRBJ2-7 gives the full variable domain: DVKVTQSSRYLVKRTGEKVFLECVQDMDHENMFWYRQDPGLGLRLIYFSYDVKMKEKGDIPEGYSVSREKKERFSLILESASTNQTSMYLCASSLIQGTYEQYFGPGTRLTVT.

This sequence joins TRBV9 and TRBJ2-7, with D maybe TRBD2 (6 bases). Per germline, CDR1 SGDLS and CDR2 YYNGEE. The CDR3 has 13 amino acids. Trimming removed 5 bases at V and 3 bases at J, with 12 bases between. Here the CDR3 reads CASSPGRGYEQYF. Here the CDR3 DNA reads TGTGCCAGCAGTCCCGGGCGGGGCTACGAGCAGTACTTC.

This sequence joins TRBV19 and TRBJ1-5; 8 bases map to TRBD1. CDR3 length equals 14 residues. Germline CDR1 and CDR2: LNHDA and SQIVND (reference sequence). Trimming at V came to 2 bases and at J to 15 bases, leaving 12 bases not matched to a gene. CDR3 protein: CASSISLQGGTGHF. In DNA form, the CDR3 reads TGTGCCAGTAGTATATCACTCCAGGGGGGGACAGGGCATTTT.

V and J are TRBV7-8 and TRBJ1-1, with D unclear. Germline values: CDR1 SGHVS, CDR2 FQNEAQ. The CDR3 has 11 amino acids. Between the trimmed V and J ends, which lost 5 bases and 5 bases, there was a span of 6 bases. This CDR3 reads CASSLGTEAFF. The CDR3 DNA is TGTGCCAGCAGCCTTGGGACTGAAGCTTTCTTT.

The chain carries TRBV5-1 and TRBJ1-1; no clear D gene. CDR1 is SGHRS, CDR2 YFSETQ, per germline. V was clipped by 4 bases and J by 1 base, with 11 bases between them. The CDR3 extends over 14 amino acids. The chain's CDR3 is CASSTNLWNTEAFF. CDR3 bases: TGCGCCAGCAGCACTAACCTGTGGAACACTGAAGCTTTCTTT.

The gene calls are TRBV24-1 and TRBJ2-2; 13 bases are a match to TRBD2. This CDR3 is 19 amino acids long. The V gene end was trimmed by 5 bases and the J gene end by 6 bases; junction bases not matched to a gene: 14. Germline V CDR1 and CDR2: KGHDR, SFDVKD. The chain's CDR3 is CATSGITAGTSGTAGELFF. In DNA form, the CDR3 reads TGTGCCACCAGTGGGATTACTGCCGGGACTAGCGGGACCGCCGGGGAGCTGTTTTTT.

The chain carries TRBV2 and TRBJ2-1; tentatively, D is TRBD2 (6 bases). Germline lookup yields CDR1 SNHLY and CDR2 FYNNEI. V was cut by 2 bases and J by 10 bases, with 12 bases left in between. This CDR3 region has 13 residues. CDR3 sequence reads: CASSEWGSGEQFF. CDR3 nucleotide sequence: TGTGCCAGCAGTGAATGGGGGAGCGGGGAGCAGTTCTTC.

This clone appeared once. The rearrangement links TRBV3-1 (or the pseudogene TRBV3-2) to TRBJ2-2; a possible D gene is TRBD1 (6 bases). From germline, CDR1 is LGHDT and CDR2 YNNKEL (reference sequence). The V and J ends lost 4 bases and 0 bases respectively, with 15 bases between them. The CDR3 covers 17 residues. The CDR3 spells CASSPPRRTANTGELFF. DNA for the CDR3: TGTGCCAGCAGCCCCCCCCGACGGACAGCGAACACCGGGGAGCTGTTTTTT.

The chain links TRBV9 to TRBJ2-7, with D perhaps being TRBD1 or TRBD2 (5 bases each). The germline V and J ends were trimmed by 1 base and 4 bases, with 12 bases remaining between them. The CDR3 spans 14 residues. Germline loops: CDR1 SGDLS, CDR2 YYNGEE. CDR3 region: CASSVSGDQYEQYF. The CDR3 DNA reads as TGTGCCAGCAGCGTAAGTGGGGACCAGTACGAGCAGTACTTC.

The chain is built from TRBV19 and TRBJ2-5; 10 bases map to TRBD1. V gave up 5 bases and J gave up 5 bases; unmatched junction bases: 5. The CDR3 runs to 14 residues. Germline CDR1 LNHDA, CDR2 SQIVND (reference sequence). This chain's CDR3 is CASSPDRGGETQYF. In DNA form, the CDR3 reads TGTGCCAGTAGTCCGGACAGGGGGGGTGAGACCCAGTACTTC.

A word on this clone: Other DNA sequences in this sample translate to the same CDR3. This rearrangement joins TRBV18 to TRBJ2-5, with D uncertain. The germline gives CDR1 KGHSH, CDR2 LQKENI. The CDR3 spans 13 residues. The V end lost 2 bases, the J end lost 2 bases, and 6 bases lay between the germline ends. CDR3 in amino acids: CASSPGQQETQYF. In nucleotides, the CDR3 is TGTGCCAGCTCACCAGGGCAGCAAGAGACCCAGTACTTC. Together with reference TRBV18 and TRBJ2-5, the CDR3 gives the full variable domain: NAGVMQNPRHLVRRRGQEARLRCSPMKGHSHVYWYRQLPEEGLKFMVYLQKENIIDESGMPKERFSAEFPKEGPSILRIQQVVRGDSAAYFCASSPGQQETQYFGPGTRLLVL.

This chain links TRBV11-2 with TRBJ1-2; TRBD1 aligns across 7 bases. V shed 1 base and J 3 bases; nucleotides not matched to a gene: 8. This CDR3 comprises 16 residues. Per the germline V gene, CDR1 is SGHAT and CDR2 is FQNNGV. The CDR3 sequence is CASSLGLFDRDYGYTF. Written as DNA, the CDR3 is TGTGCCAGCAGCTTAGGACTTTTCGACAGGGACTATGGCTACACCTTC.

The chain joins TRBV7-2 to TRBJ1-5; D is uncertain. The CDR3 runs 13 residues. Germline CDR1 is SGHTA and CDR2 is FQGNSA. Trimming left V 6 bases short and J 2 bases short, with 8 bases between. CDR3 region: CASSSGGNQPQHF. In DNA, the CDR3 is TGTGCCAGCAGTTCTGGTGGCAATCAGCCCCAGCATTTT.

About this clone: The germline gene is not matched at one end of the junction; a read error may be the cause. The rearrangement links TRBV7-7 to TRBJ2-2; 8 nucleotides line up with TRBD2. Germline V gene data show CDR1 as SSHAT and CDR2 as FNYEAQ (reference sequence). The CDR3 covers 16 residues. The chain's CDR3 is CASSLTSAANTGELFF. CDR3 coding DNA: TGTGCTAGCAGCTTGACTAGCGCCGCGAACACCGGGGAGCTGTTTTTT.

The chain combines TRBV6-5 with TRBJ1-1; no clear D gene. The V gene's germline CDR1 is MNHEY and CDR2 SVGAGI. Trimming took off 4 bases at V and 5 bases at J, with 11 bases between the two ends. The CDR3 is 13 amino acids. This chain's CDR3 is CASSSPQGTEAFF. The CDR3 nucleotides are TGTGCCAGCAGTTCGCCACAAGGGACTGAAGCTTTCTTT.

This sequence joins TRBV15 and TRBJ2-5, with 11 bases fitting TRBD2. The CDR3 totals 18 residues. With V trimmed by 0 bases and J by 2 bases, 8 bases remained unmatched. The germline CDR1 and CDR2 sequences are LNHNV and YYDKDF (reference sequence). The CDR3 DNA reads TGTGCCACCAGCAGAGATTCCTCAGTAGCGGGAGGGCAAGAGACCCAGTACTTC. It is translated as CATSRDSSVAGGQETQYF.